These T cell receptor beta chains were read from a single sample in a study of T cell repertoires in cytomegalovirus infection. TCRdb used MiXCR to reprocess the reads, holding one entry per CDR3 protein. The sample has 550,000 to 850,000 distinct CDR3 sequences, 30% to 35% seen once. For these TCRs, the target antigens are not known. Sequencing used cultured PBMCs, obtained from culture after CMV antigen stimulation. Every receptor here comes from a human donor in good health (CMV status not recorded). Some clones in this sample may be carry-over from other donors' samples. Both conserved end residues are part of each CDR3. D genes are given only for firm matches. Size values are once, few and many counts, or a class for expanded clones, and some rows have none.

>-|-|TRBJ2-7|TRBV6-5
CASSKLAGRSYEQYF
TGTGCCAGCAGCAAATTGGCAGGGAGATCCTACGAGCAGTACTTC
>-|few|TRBJ2-3|TRBV6-2/TRBV6-3
CASSYSTTVPQYF
TGTGCCAGCAGTTACTCGACGACTGTTCCGCAGTATTTT
>-|-|TRBJ1-3|TRBV2
CASNAASGNTIYF
TGTGCCAGCAACGCGGCCTCTGGAAACACCATATATTTT
>TRBD1|few|TRBJ1-5|TRBV4-1
CASSRREGAGNQPQHF
TGCGCCAGCAGCCGTAGAGAGGGGGCTGGTAATCAGCCCCAGCATTTT
>-|few|TRBJ2-7|TRBV18
CASSPRVDDEQYF
TGTGCCAGCTCACCACGGGTGGATGACGAGCAGTACTTC
>-|many|TRBJ2-5|TRBV7-2
CASRLHPGVGTQYF
TGTGCCAGCAGGTTACACCCCGGGGTCGGGACCCAGTACTTC
>-|-|TRBJ2-3|TRBV3-1
CASQSHTDTQYF
TGTGCCAGTCAAAGCCACACAGATACGCAGTATTTT
>-|-|TRBJ2-1|TRBV7-2
CASSTDPYGQFF
TGTGCCAGCAGCACTGACCCCTACGGGCAGTTCTTC
>-|few|TRBJ1-5|TRBV5-4
CASSLEGKGQPQHF
TGTGCCAGCAGCTTGGAGGGGAAGGGGCAGCCCCAGCATTTT
>-|few|TRBJ2-3|TRBV7-2
CASSQPDWGTDTQYF
TGTGCCAGCAGCCAACCCGACTGGGGCACAGATACGCAGTATTTT
>-|-|TRBJ1-6|TRBV7-2
CASSLAASTSPLHF
TGTGCCAGCAGCTTAGCGGCCAGCACTTCACCCCTCCACTTT
>-|-|TRBJ2-3|TRBV29-1
CSVEERAGTGVTDTQYF
TGCAGCGTTGAAGAGAGGGCGGGTACTGGGGTTACGGATACGCAGTATTTT
>TRBD2|-|TRBJ2-7|TRBV7-2
CASSLDPGLAGGSYEQYF
TGTGCCAGCAGCTTAGACCCGGGACTAGCGGGAGGTTCCTACGAGCAGTACTTC
>-|-|TRBJ1-5|TRBV7-9
CASSYPGGGQPQHF
TGTGCCAGCAGCTATCCCGGTGGGGGTCAGCCCCAGCATTTT
>-|few|TRBJ1-1|TRBV7-8
CASSKAIRNTEAFF
TGTGCCAGCAGTAAGGCCATCAGGAACACTGAAGCTTTCTTT
>TRBD1|few|TRBJ2-1|TRBV7-9
CASRPTGVEQFF
TGTGCCAGCAGACCTACAGGGGTTGAGCAGTTCTTC
>-|-|TRBJ2-1|TRBV11-3
CASSPGGGNNEQFF
TGTGCCAGCAGCCCGGGTGGGGGGAACAATGAGCAGTTCTTC
>-|many|TRBJ1-1|TRBV27
CASSLIRNTEAFF
TGTGCCAGCAGCTTGATCAGGAACACTGAAGCTTTCTTT
>-|few|TRBJ2-7|TRBV27
CASSLSGGDDYEQYF
TGTGCCAGCAGTTTATCGGGGGGTGACGACTACGAGCAGTACTTC
>TRBD2|many|TRBJ2-1|TRBV6-5
CASSYLRLAPPHNEQFF
TGTGCCAGCAGTTACTTAAGACTAGCCCCGCCACACAATGAGCAGTTCTTC
>-|-|TRBJ1-2|TRBV28
CASSTSTESYGYTF
TGTGCCAGCAGTACCTCGACAGAAAGCTATGGCTACACCTTC
>-|once|TRBJ2-3|TRBV19
CASSPDPSPYLDTQYF
TGTGCCAGTAGTCCCGACCCCAGTCCCTACTTGGATACGCAGTATTTT
>-|-|TRBJ2-5|TRBV6-5
CASKTPGETQYF
TGTGCCAGCAAAACCCCCGGGGAGACCCAGTACTTC
>-|many|TRBJ1-5|TRBV7-8
CASSLGGYNQPQHF
TGTGCCAGCAGCTTAGGGGGTTATAATCAGCCCCAGCATTTT
>-|-|TRBJ2-7|TRBV20-1
CSAKRDLYEQYF
TGCAGTGCCAAGCGAGATCTCTACGAGCAGTACTTC
>-|few|TRBJ1-2|TRBV28
CASSLWDGLYGYTF
TGTGCCAGCAGTTTATGGGACGGACTCTATGGCTACACCTTC
>-|few|TRBJ2-6|TRBV5-4
CASSPLQSGANVLTF
TGTGCCAGCAGCCCGTTGCAATCTGGGGCCAACGTCCTGACTTTC
>-|many|TRBJ2-3|TRBV7-2
CASSLVVGAGTDTQYF
TGTGCCAGCAGCTTAGTGGTGGGAGCCGGCACAGATACGCAGTATTTT
>-|-|TRBJ2-5|TRBV7-9
CASSLVGGNQETQYF
TGTGCCAGCAGCTTAGTCGGAGGGAATCAAGAGACCCAGTACTTC
>-|few|TRBJ2-5|TRBV28
CASSQGGEPLQETQYF
TGTGCCAGCAGCCAAGGAGGGGAGCCTTTACAAGAAACCCAGTACTTC
>TRBD1|-|TRBJ2-5|TRBV7-2
CASSNPGTGAGETQYF
TGTGCCAGCAGCAACCCCGGGACAGGGGCGGGGGAGACCCAGTACTTC
>-|few|TRBJ2-3|TRBV20-1
CSARDLRGPDTQYF
TGCAGTGCTAGAGATCTGCGAGGTCCAGATACGCAGTATTTT
>TRBD1|few|TRBJ2-4|TRBV28
CASSLWGQGKGIQYF
TGTGCCAGCAGTTTATGGGGACAGGGTAAGGGCATTCAGTACTTC
>TRBD2|-|TRBJ2-7|TRBV27
CASNPLAGGGYEQYF
TGTGCCAGCAACCCGCTAGCGGGGGGGGGGTACGAGCAGTACTTC
>-|-|TRBJ2-7|TRBV19
CASRDGNSHEQYF
TGTGCCAGTAGGGACGGTAACAGTCACGAGCAGTACTTC
>-|-|TRBJ1-2|TRBV7-3
CASSFVVGYTF
TGTGCCAGCAGCTTTGTGGTTGGCTACACCTTC
>-|few|TRBJ2-2|TRBV20-1
CSAMTSLNTGELFF
TGCAGTGCCATGACTAGTCTGAACACCGGGGAGCTGTTTTTT
>-|-|TRBJ2-1|TRBV12-3/TRBV12-4
CASSPGVGRPSYNEQFF
TGTGCCAGCAGTCCCGGAGTAGGACGACCATCCTACAATGAGCAGTTCTTC